These T cell receptor beta chains were read from a single sample in a study of T cells in Graves' hyperthyroidism and ophthalmopathy. TCRdb re-called the multiplex PCR reads with MiXCR, one entry per CDR3 protein. The sample includes about 110,000 distinct CDR3 sequences, 15% to 20% of them seen just once. What was sequenced was blood. These receptors all stem from a woman in her forties or fifties with Graves' hyperthyroidism. The CDR3 runs from the conserved cysteine through the conserved F or W. Fields, in order: J gene, clone size, V gene, D gene, CDR3 DNA, CDR3 protein. D genes are given only for firm matches. Size tells how often a clone was seen (once, few, many) or the class of an expanded clone, and some rows leave it out.

j_call: TRBJ1-2; clone_size: many; v_call: TRBV7-9; d_call: -; cdr3_nt: TGTGCCAGCAGCGACGGACAGCCCTATGGCTACACCTTC; cdr3_aa: CASSDGQPYGYTF
j_call: TRBJ2-3; clone_size: many; v_call: TRBV20-1; d_call: -; cdr3_nt: TGCAGTGCTAGAGTTTCGCGGGCGAGCACAGATACGCAGTATTTT; cdr3_aa: CSARVSRASTDTQYF
j_call: TRBJ2-5; clone_size: many; v_call: TRBV18; d_call: -; cdr3_nt: TGTGCCAGCTCACCAGACAGACAAGAGACCCAGTACTTC; cdr3_aa: CASSPDRQETQYF
j_call: TRBJ2-1; clone_size: -; v_call: TRBV11-2; d_call: TRBD2; cdr3_nt: TGTGCCAGCAGCTTAGTAAGGCTAACCCGGACTAGCGCCTCGATGGAGCAGTTCTTC; cdr3_aa: CASSLVRLTRTSASMEQFF
j_call: TRBJ1-5; clone_size: many; v_call: TRBV28; d_call: TRBD1; cdr3_nt: TGTGCCGGCGGGACAGCAATCAGCCCCCAGCATTTT; cdr3_aa: CAGGTAISPQHF
j_call: TRBJ1-4; clone_size: many; v_call: TRBV20-1; d_call: -; cdr3_nt: TGCAGTGCTAGAGATGAAGTTGGCTCTAAACTGTTTTTT; cdr3_aa: CSARDEVGSKLFF
j_call: TRBJ1-6; clone_size: many; v_call: TRBV6-2/TRBV6-3; d_call: -; cdr3_nt: TGTGCCAGCAGTTACGGGTCGAGCTCCTATAATTCACCCCTCCACTTT; cdr3_aa: CASSYGSSSYNSPLHF
j_call: TRBJ2-3; clone_size: many; v_call: TRBV12-3/TRBV12-4; d_call: TRBD2; cdr3_nt: TGTGCCAGCAGCCTAGCGGGAGCTAACACAGATACGCAGTATTTT; cdr3_aa: CASSLAGANTDTQYF
j_call: TRBJ1-1; clone_size: many; v_call: TRBV20-1; d_call: TRBD1; cdr3_nt: TGCAGTGCCCGACAGGGCATGAACACTGAAGCTTTCTTT; cdr3_aa: CSARQGMNTEAFF
j_call: TRBJ2-3; clone_size: many; v_call: TRBV12-3/TRBV12-4; d_call: -; cdr3_nt: TGTGCCAGCAGCCTTGGATCGGGCAGTCTAAAAGGGACGCAGTATTTT; cdr3_aa: CASSLGSGSLKGTQYF
j_call: TRBJ2-1; clone_size: many; v_call: TRBV20-1; d_call: TRBD2; cdr3_nt: TGCAGTGCTAGAGAACACCGAAGGACTAGCGGGAACTACAATGAGCAGTTCTTC; cdr3_aa: CSAREHRRTSGNYNEQFF
j_call: TRBJ2-2; clone_size: -; v_call: TRBV5-1; d_call: -; cdr3_nt: TGCGCCAGCAGCCTCGGGCCCGGGGAGCTGTTTTTT; cdr3_aa: CASSLGPGELFF
j_call: TRBJ2-5; clone_size: many; v_call: TRBV5-1; d_call: TRBD1; cdr3_nt: TGCGCCAGCAGCTTGGAGGACAGGCACGAAGAGACCCAGTACTTC; cdr3_aa: CASSLEDRHEETQYF
j_call: TRBJ2-6; clone_size: many; v_call: TRBV12-3/TRBV12-4; d_call: -; cdr3_nt: TGTGCCAGCGGTGACATCGACGGGGCCAACGTCCTGACTTTC; cdr3_aa: CASGDIDGANVLTF
j_call: TRBJ1-2; clone_size: many; v_call: TRBV5-8; d_call: TRBD1; cdr3_nt: TGTGCCAGCAGCGGGACAGGGTTGGGCTATGGCTACACCTTC; cdr3_aa: CASSGTGLGYGYTF
j_call: TRBJ2-4; clone_size: many; v_call: TRBV2; d_call: TRBD2; cdr3_nt: TGTGCCAGCGGGGGGGAGGAGGCGGCCAAAAACATTCAGTACTTC; cdr3_aa: CASGGEEAAKNIQYF
j_call: TRBJ2-2; clone_size: many; v_call: TRBV12-3/TRBV12-4; d_call: TRBD1; cdr3_nt: TGTGCCAGCAGTTACAGGGGTGGGGAGCTGTTTTTT; cdr3_aa: CASSYRGGELFF
j_call: TRBJ2-3; clone_size: many; v_call: TRBV13; d_call: -; cdr3_nt: TGTGCCAGCAGCTTAGGGCTAGCTGCCTCCCTCACAGATACGCAGTATTTT; cdr3_aa: CASSLGLAASLTDTQYF
j_call: TRBJ1-1; clone_size: -; v_call: TRBV12-3/TRBV12-4; d_call: -; cdr3_nt: TGTGCCAGCAGCCCGCCGGGACAAACGAACACTGAAGCTTTCTTT; cdr3_aa: CASSPPGQTNTEAFF
j_call: TRBJ2-3; clone_size: many; v_call: TRBV6-1; d_call: TRBD2; cdr3_nt: TGTGCCAGCAGTTATGAGCGGGGGCGCACAGATACGCAGTATTTT; cdr3_aa: CASSYERGRTDTQYF
j_call: TRBJ1-2; clone_size: many; v_call: TRBV18; d_call: -; cdr3_nt: TGTGCCAGCTCACCACTCATCCGGGACGTCCCCCCAGAGAACTATGGCTACACCTTC; cdr3_aa: CASSPLIRDVPPENYGYTF
j_call: TRBJ2-5; clone_size: many; v_call: TRBV20-1; d_call: -; cdr3_nt: TGCAGTGCTAGAGATCTTTCCCAAGAGACCCAGTACTTC; cdr3_aa: CSARDLSQETQYF
j_call: TRBJ2-2; clone_size: many; v_call: TRBV5-1; d_call: TRBD1; cdr3_nt: TGCGCCAGCAGCTTACGACAGGGTACCACCGGGGAGCTGTTTTTT; cdr3_aa: CASSLRQGTTGELFF
j_call: TRBJ1-1; clone_size: many; v_call: TRBV3-1; d_call: TRBD1; cdr3_nt: TGTGCCAGCAGCCTAAACCTACAGGGGGGGACTGAAGCTTTCTTT; cdr3_aa: CASSLNLQGGTEAFF
j_call: TRBJ2-2; clone_size: many; v_call: TRBV24-1; d_call: TRBD1; cdr3_nt: TGTGCCACCAGTGGTAACAGGGGGCAAAGTACCGGGGAGCTGTTTTTT; cdr3_aa: CATSGNRGQSTGELFF
j_call: TRBJ1-1; clone_size: -; v_call: TRBV7-9; d_call: -; cdr3_nt: TGTGCCAGCAGCCTTGAGGCAGGGGCAGCTTTCTTT; cdr3_aa: CASSLEAGAAFF
j_call: TRBJ2-1; clone_size: many; v_call: TRBV6-2/TRBV6-3; d_call: TRBD2; cdr3_nt: TGTGCCAGCTCGGGACTAGCGGGAACACGGGACAATGAGCAGTTCTTC; cdr3_aa: CASSGLAGTRDNEQFF
j_call: TRBJ1-3; clone_size: many; v_call: TRBV14; d_call: TRBD1; cdr3_nt: TGTGCCAGCAGCCAAGTGAATGACAGGGGCTTTGGAAACACCATATATTTT; cdr3_aa: CASSQVNDRGFGNTIYF
j_call: TRBJ1-2; clone_size: many; v_call: TRBV19; d_call: TRBD1; cdr3_nt: TGTGCCAGCGTGACAGGGAACTATGGCTACACCTTC; cdr3_aa: CASVTGNYGYTF
j_call: TRBJ1-2; clone_size: many; v_call: TRBV7-9; d_call: -; cdr3_nt: TGTGCCAGCAGCTTATGGAACGACTACACCTTC; cdr3_aa: CASSLWNDYTF
j_call: TRBJ2-1; clone_size: many; v_call: TRBV12-3/TRBV12-4; d_call: TRBD2; cdr3_nt: TGTGCCAGCAGTTTAAAGCGGGAGAACTATGAGCAGTTCTTC; cdr3_aa: CASSLKRENYEQFF
j_call: TRBJ1-5; clone_size: many; v_call: TRBV28; d_call: -; cdr3_nt: TGTGCCAGCAGTCCAACGGGGGACACCTATCAGCCCCAGCATTTT; cdr3_aa: CASSPTGDTYQPQHF
j_call: TRBJ1-1; clone_size: -; v_call: TRBV12-3/TRBV12-4; d_call: -; cdr3_nt: TGTGCCAGCAGTCACGAGGGAACTGAAGCTTTCTTT; cdr3_aa: CASSHEGTEAFF
j_call: TRBJ2-5; clone_size: -; v_call: TRBV28; d_call: -; cdr3_nt: TGTGCCAGCAGTGCTCCCCCCCTTCTGTCGGGAGATCGAGAGACCCAGTACTTC; cdr3_aa: CASSAPPLLSGDRETQYF
j_call: TRBJ2-1; clone_size: many; v_call: TRBV5-6; d_call: -; cdr3_nt: TGTGCCAGCAGCTTGGGGGACACAATACGATACAATGAGCAGTTCTTC; cdr3_aa: CASSLGDTIRYNEQFF
j_call: TRBJ2-5; clone_size: many; v_call: TRBV28; d_call: -; cdr3_nt: TGTGCCAGCAGACCAGACCCGATGCTCGAGACCCAGTACTTC; cdr3_aa: CASRPDPMLETQYF
j_call: TRBJ2-1; clone_size: -; v_call: TRBV6-5; d_call: -; cdr3_nt: TGTGCCAGCAGTTACAAGGTCGGGGACAATGAGCAGTTCTTC; cdr3_aa: CASSYKVGDNEQFF
j_call: TRBJ2-7; clone_size: -; v_call: TRBV10-3; d_call: TRBD1; cdr3_nt: TGTGCCATCAGTGTCGGGACAGGGGGTTCCTACGAGCAGTACTTC; cdr3_aa: CAISVGTGGSYEQYF
j_call: TRBJ2-5; clone_size: -; v_call: TRBV20-1; d_call: -; cdr3_nt: TGCAGTGCTAGAGATGCGAGGTTTCAAGGGGAGACCCAGTACTTC; cdr3_aa: CSARDARFQGETQYF
j_call: TRBJ2-7; clone_size: many; v_call: TRBV28; d_call: TRBD1; cdr3_nt: TGTGCCAGCAGTCCGAGGACAGGGACGGGCGAGCAGTACTTC; cdr3_aa: CASSPRTGTGEQYF
j_call: TRBJ2-3; clone_size: many; v_call: TRBV11-2; d_call: -; cdr3_nt: TGTGCCAGCAGCTTAGGGGGGCCAACCACAGATACGCAGTATTTT; cdr3_aa: CASSLGGPTTDTQYF
j_call: TRBJ1-6; clone_size: once; v_call: TRBV6-2/TRBV6-3; d_call: -; cdr3_nt: TGTGCCAGCAGCTTAGGCGGACCGAATTCACCCCTCCACTTT; cdr3_aa: CASSLGGPNSPLHF
j_call: TRBJ2-5; clone_size: many; v_call: TRBV7-9; d_call: TRBD2; cdr3_nt: TGTGCCAGCAGCAGGGGGACTAGCGGGACAGGGGAGACCCAGTACTTC; cdr3_aa: CASSRGTSGTGETQYF
j_call: TRBJ2-3; clone_size: -; v_call: TRBV27; d_call: TRBD2; cdr3_nt: TGTGCCAGCAGTTTACAGCCTAGCGGGAGTAACGCAGATACGCAGTATTTT; cdr3_aa: CASSLQPSGSNADTQYF
j_call: TRBJ1-1; clone_size: -; v_call: TRBV6-2/TRBV6-3; d_call: -; cdr3_nt: TGTGCCAGCAGTTTTACCGGAATGAACACTGAAGCTTTCTTT; cdr3_aa: CASSFTGMNTEAFF
j_call: TRBJ1-5; clone_size: -; v_call: TRBV2; d_call: TRBD1; cdr3_nt: TGTGCCAGCAGTTACGACAGGGGTCCTCAGCCCCAGCATTTT; cdr3_aa: CASSYDRGPQPQHF
j_call: TRBJ1-2; clone_size: many; v_call: TRBV3-1; d_call: -; cdr3_nt: TGTGCCAGCAGCCAGTCTGAGAGTGGCTACACCTTC; cdr3_aa: CASSQSESGYTF